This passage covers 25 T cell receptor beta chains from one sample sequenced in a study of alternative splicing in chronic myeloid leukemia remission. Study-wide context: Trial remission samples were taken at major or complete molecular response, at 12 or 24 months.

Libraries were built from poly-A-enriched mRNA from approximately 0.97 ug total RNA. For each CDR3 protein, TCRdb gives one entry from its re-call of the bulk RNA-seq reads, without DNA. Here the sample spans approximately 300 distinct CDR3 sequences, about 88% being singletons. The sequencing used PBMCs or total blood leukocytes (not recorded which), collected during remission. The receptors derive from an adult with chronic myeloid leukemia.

This CDR3 reads CASSLVRDTEAFF. V gene TRBV5-1 combines with J gene TRBJ1-1. This CDR3 comprises 13 residues. CDR1 is SGHRS, CDR2 YFSETQ, per germline.

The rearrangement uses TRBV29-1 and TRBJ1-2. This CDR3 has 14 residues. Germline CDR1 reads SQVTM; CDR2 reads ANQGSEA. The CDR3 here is CSVEGGLNNYGYTF.

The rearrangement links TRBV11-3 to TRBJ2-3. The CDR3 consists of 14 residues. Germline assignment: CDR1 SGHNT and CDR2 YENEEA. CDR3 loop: CASSLPVFTDTQYF. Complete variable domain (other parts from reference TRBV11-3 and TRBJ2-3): EAGVVQSPRYKIIEKKQPVAFWCNPISGHNTLYWYLQNLGQGPELLIRYENEEAVDDSQLPKDRFSAERLKGVDSTLKIQPAELGDSAVYLCASSLPVFTDTQYFGPGTRLTVL.

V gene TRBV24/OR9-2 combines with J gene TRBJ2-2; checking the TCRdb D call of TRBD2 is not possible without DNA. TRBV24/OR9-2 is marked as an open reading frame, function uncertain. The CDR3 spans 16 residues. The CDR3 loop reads CATSDSTGGSTGELFF.

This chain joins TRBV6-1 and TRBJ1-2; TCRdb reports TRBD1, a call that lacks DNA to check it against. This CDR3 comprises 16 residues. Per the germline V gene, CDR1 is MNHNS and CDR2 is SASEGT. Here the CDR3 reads CASMAWDSAGKDGYTF.

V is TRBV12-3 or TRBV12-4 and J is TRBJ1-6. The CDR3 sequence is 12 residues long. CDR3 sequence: CAASPDAGKSTF.

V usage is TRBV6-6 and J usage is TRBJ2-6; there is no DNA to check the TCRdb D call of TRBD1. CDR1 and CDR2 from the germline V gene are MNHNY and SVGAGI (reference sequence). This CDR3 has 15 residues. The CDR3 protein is CASSYSSSGANVLTF.

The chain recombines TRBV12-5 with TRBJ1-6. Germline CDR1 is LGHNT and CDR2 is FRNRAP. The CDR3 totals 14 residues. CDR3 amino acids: CASGLVGTNSPLHF.

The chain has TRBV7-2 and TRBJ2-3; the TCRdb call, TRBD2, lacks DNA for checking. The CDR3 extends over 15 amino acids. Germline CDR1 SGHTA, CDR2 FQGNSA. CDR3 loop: CASSLELAVTDTQYF.

This CDR3 is CASSLGTWKDEQFF. This chain links TRBV7-8 with TRBJ2-1; TCRdb gives TRBD2 as the D gene, but with no DNA this cannot be confirmed. The CDR3 has 14 residues. Germline V gene data show CDR1 as SGHVS and CDR2 as FQNEAQ.

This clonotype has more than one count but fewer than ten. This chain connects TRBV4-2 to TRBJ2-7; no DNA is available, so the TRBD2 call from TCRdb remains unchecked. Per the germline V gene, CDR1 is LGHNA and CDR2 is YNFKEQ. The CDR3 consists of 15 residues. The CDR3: CASSQTAGDTYEQYF.

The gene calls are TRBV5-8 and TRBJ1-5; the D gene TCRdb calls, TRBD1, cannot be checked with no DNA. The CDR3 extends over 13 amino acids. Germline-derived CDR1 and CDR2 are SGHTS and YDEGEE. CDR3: CASSPTGYQPQHF. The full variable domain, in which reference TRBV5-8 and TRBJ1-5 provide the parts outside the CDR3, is EAGVTQSPTHLIKTRGQQATLRCSPISGHTSVYWYQQALGLGLQFLLWYDEGEERNRGNFPPRFSGRQFPNYSSELNVNALELEDSALYLCASSPTGYQPQHFGDGTRLSIL.

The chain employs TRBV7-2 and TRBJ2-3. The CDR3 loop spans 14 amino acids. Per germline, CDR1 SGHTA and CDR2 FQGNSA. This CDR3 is CASSLGPNTDTQYF.

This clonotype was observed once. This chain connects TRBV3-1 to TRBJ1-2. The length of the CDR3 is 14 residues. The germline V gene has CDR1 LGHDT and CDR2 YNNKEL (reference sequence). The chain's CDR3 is CASSQLDREGGYTF.

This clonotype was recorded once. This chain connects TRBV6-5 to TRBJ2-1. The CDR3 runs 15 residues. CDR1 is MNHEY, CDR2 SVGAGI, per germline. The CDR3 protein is CASSYSDPIYNEQFF.

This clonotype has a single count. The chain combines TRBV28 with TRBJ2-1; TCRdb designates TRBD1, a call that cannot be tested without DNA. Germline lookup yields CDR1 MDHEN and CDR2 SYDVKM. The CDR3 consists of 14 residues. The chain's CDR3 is CASIGQGAYNEQFF.

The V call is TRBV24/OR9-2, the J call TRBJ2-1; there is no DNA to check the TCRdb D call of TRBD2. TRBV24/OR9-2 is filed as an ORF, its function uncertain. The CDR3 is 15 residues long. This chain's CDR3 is CATSDVGLAAREQFF.

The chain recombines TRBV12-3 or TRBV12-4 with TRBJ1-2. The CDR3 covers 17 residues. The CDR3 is CATRPRVGGARYYGYTF.

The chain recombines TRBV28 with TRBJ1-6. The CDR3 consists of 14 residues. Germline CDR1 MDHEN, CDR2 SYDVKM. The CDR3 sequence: CASSLGLRGSPLHF.

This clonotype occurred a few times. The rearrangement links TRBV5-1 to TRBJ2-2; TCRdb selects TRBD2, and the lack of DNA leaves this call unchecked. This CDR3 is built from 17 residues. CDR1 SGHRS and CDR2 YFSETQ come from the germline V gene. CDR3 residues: CASSLQAGTENTGELFF.

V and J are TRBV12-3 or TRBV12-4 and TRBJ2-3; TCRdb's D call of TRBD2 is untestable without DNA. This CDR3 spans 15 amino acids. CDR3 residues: CASTPRGGFGDTQYF.

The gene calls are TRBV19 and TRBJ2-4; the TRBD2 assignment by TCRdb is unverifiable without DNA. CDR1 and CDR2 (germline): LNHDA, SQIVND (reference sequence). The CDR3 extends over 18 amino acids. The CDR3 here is CASSKRQGGGLAKNIQYF.

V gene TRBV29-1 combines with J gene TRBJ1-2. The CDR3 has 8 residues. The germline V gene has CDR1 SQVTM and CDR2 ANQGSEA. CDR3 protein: CSVGVYTF.

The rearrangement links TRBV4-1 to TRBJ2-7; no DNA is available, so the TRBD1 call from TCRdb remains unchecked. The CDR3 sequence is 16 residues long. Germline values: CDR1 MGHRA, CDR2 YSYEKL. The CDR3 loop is CASSPPTGAASNEQYF.

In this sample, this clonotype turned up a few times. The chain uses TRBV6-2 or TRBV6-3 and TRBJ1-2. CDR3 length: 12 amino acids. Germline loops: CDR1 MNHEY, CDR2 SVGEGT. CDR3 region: CASSSRGSGYTF.